The 22 T cell receptor beta chains presented below share a single source sample, sequenced in a study of T cell changes during pregnancy in multiple sclerosis. TCRdb's copy holds only in-frame clones and misses some; the assay was immunoSEQ multiplex PCR. The sample carries tens of thousands of clones, 90% to 95% recorded once. The material was peripheral blood, obtained in the third trimester of pregnancy. Receptor source: a female donor in good health, enrolled as a control in a pregnancy study.

V gene TRBV10-3 combines with J gene TRBJ2-2, with D maybe TRBD2 (5 bases). V gave up 10 bases and J gave up 0 bases, with 21 bases separating them. Germline assignment: CDR1 ENHRY and CDR2 SYGVKD. The CDR3 consists of 17 residues. In DNA, the CDR3 is TGTGCCACCCTCGGACGGGGAGAGAACGCGAACACCGGGGAGCTGTTTTTT. Protein product: CATLGRGENANTGELFF.

This clone came up once. The rearrangement links TRBV4-1 to TRBJ2-1; 9 bases match TRBD2. This CDR3 contains 14 residues. Trimming cost V 6 bases and J 0 bases; bases outside gene matches: 0. The V gene's germline CDR1 is MGHRA and CDR2 YSYEKL. The CDR3 DNA reads as TGCGCCAGCAGTAGCGGGAGCTCCTACAATGAGCAGTTCTTC. Residues: CASSSGSSYNEQFF.

This chain joins TRBV10-3 and TRBJ1-2, with D possibly TRBD1 on 6 matching bases. Between the trimmed V and J ends, which lost 6 bases and 3 bases, there was a span of 11 bases. CDR1 and CDR2 from the germline V gene are ENHRY and SYGVKD. The CDR3 covers 13 residues. CDR3 coding DNA: TGTGCCATCAGCGTACAGGGAGACTATGGCTACACCTTC. Its protein product is CAISVQGDYGYTF.

The chain joins TRBV27 to TRBJ2-7; 10 bases line up with TRBD1. In germline, CDR1 is MNHEY, CDR2 SMNVEV (reference sequence). The J segment lost 1 base and the V segment lost 5 bases, leaving 8 bases of the junction unmatched. The CDR3 extends over 16 amino acids. The CDR3 protein is CASSLTRTGGSYEQYF. In DNA, the CDR3 is TGTGCCAGCAGTCTCACTCGGACAGGGGGATCCTACGAGCAGTACTTC.

The CDR3 is CASRRETGELFF. The DNA for the CDR3 is TGTGCCAGCAGGCGGGAGACCGGGGAGCTGTTTTTT. The J gene is TRBJ2-2, the V gene TRBV13; TRBD2 aligns across 7 bases. The junction had 0 bases not matched to a gene; V was cut back by 6 bases and J by 5 bases. The CDR3 contains 12 residues. The V gene's germline CDR1 is PRHDT and CDR2 FYEKMQ (reference sequence). The full variable domain, rest sourced from reference TRBV13 and TRBJ2-2, is AAGVIQSPRHLIKEKRETATLKCYPIPRHDTVYWYQQGPGQDPQFLISFYEKMQSDKGSIPDRFSAQQFSDYHSELNMSSLELGDSALYFCASRRETGELFFGEGSRLTVL.

The V call is TRBV5-4, the J call TRBJ1-2; D gene ambiguous. CDR1 is SGHNT, CDR2 YYREEE, per germline (reference sequence). V lost 3 bases, J lost 4 bases, and 10 bases lay in between. The CDR3 totals 13 residues. The CDR3 spells CASSSERSYGYTF. The CDR3 DNA is TGTGCCAGCAGCTCCGAAAGGAGCTATGGCTACACCTTC.

The V and J genes are TRBV5-1 and TRBJ2-1; D gene ambiguous. The CDR3 spans 14 residues. Germline CDR1 SGHRS, CDR2 YFSETQ. Trimming stripped 0 bases from V and 10 bases from J, with 14 bases between. In nucleotides, the CDR3 is TGCGCCAGCAGCTTGGCCTCTGGCCCTTCGGAGCAGTTCTTC. Translated: CASSLASGPSEQFF. Complete variable domain (other parts from reference TRBV5-1 and TRBJ2-1): KAGVTQTPRYLIKTRGQQVTLSCSPISGHRSVSWYQQTPGQGLQFLFEYFSETQRNKGNFPGRFSGRQFSNSRSEMNVSTLELGDSALYLCASSLASGPSEQFFGPGTRLTVL.

The chain uses TRBV29-1 and TRBJ2-1; the match to TRBD1 covers 11 bases. The germline V gene encodes CDR1 SQVTM and CDR2 ANQGSEA. The CDR3 is 15 residues long. The trim removed 0 bases at V and 7 bases at J, leaving 5 bases unmatched. The CDR3 here is CSVEEGTGGGNEQFF. CDR3 bases: TGCAGCGTTGAAGAAGGGACAGGGGGAGGAAATGAGCAGTTCTTC.

The V and J genes are TRBV7-9 and TRBJ2-5, with D hard to call. The V and J ends lost 3 bases and 4 bases respectively, with 6 bases between them. The CDR3 length is 12 residues. Germline V gives CDR1 SEHNR, CDR2 FQNEAQ (reference sequence). In nucleotides, the CDR3 is TGTGCCAGCAGCTTCAGTGGAGAGACCCAGTACTTC. Protein product: CASSFSGETQYF.

The J gene is TRBJ2-7, the V gene TRBV27; perhaps TRBD2 as D (5 bases). V lost 2 bases and J lost 6, with 14 bases in between. The length of the CDR3 is 14 residues. Per the germline V gene, CDR1 is MNHEY and CDR2 is SMNVEV (reference sequence). CDR3 residues: CASSLPGDGGEQYF. CDR3 in DNA: TGTGCCAGCAGTTTACCTGGGGATGGAGGCGAGCAGTACTTC.

This sequence joins TRBV7-2 and TRBJ2-7, with 9 bases matching TRBD2. CDR1 and CDR2 from the germline V gene are SGHTA and FQGNSA. V shed 2 bases, J shed 5 bases, and the junction held 4 bases outside the gene matches. There are 14 residues in the CDR3. The CDR3 region is CASSLIAGENEQYF. CDR3 sequence (DNA): TGTGCCAGCAGCTTAATAGCGGGAGAGAACGAGCAGTACTTC.

The rearrangement uses TRBV6-5 and TRBJ1-3; TRBD1 might be the D (6 bases). The V end lost 6 bases, the J end lost 2 bases, and 14 bases lay between the germline ends. Germline V gene lookup returns CDR1 MNHEY and CDR2 SVGAGI. The CDR3 consists of 15 residues. CDR3 sequence (DNA): TGTGCCAGCAGCAGAGGGGGGAGGGCTGGAAACACCATATATTTT. Translating it yields CASSRGGRAGNTIYF.

CDR3: CASSSGAGRPYNEQFF. The CDR3 nucleotides are TGTGCCAGTAGTAGCGGAGCGGGACGTCCCTACAATGAGCAGTTCTTC. The chain carries TRBV19 and TRBJ2-1, with 7 bases identical to TRBD2. Germline lookup yields CDR1 LNHDA and CDR2 SQIVND (reference sequence). V trimming: 4 bases; J trimming: 2 bases; junction bases outside the gene matches: 8. The CDR3 is 16 amino acids. The full variable domain, in which reference TRBV19 and TRBJ2-1 provide the parts outside the CDR3, is DGGITQSPKYLFRKEGQNVTLSCEQNLNHDAMYWYRQDPGQGLRLIYYSQIVNDFQKGDIAEGYSVSREKKESFPLTVTSAQKNPTAFYLCASSSGAGRPYNEQFFGPGTRLTVL.

V is TRBV6-5 and J is TRBJ1-1; 7 bases are shared with TRBD1. Germline loops: CDR1 MNHEY, CDR2 SVGAGI. Trimming removed 8 bases from V and 11 bases from J; junction bases left unmatched: 14. The CDR3 length is 13 residues. The CDR3 DNA reads TGTGCCAGCGAGGCGATGGACAGGTCGACGGCTTTCTTT. This sequence encodes CASEAMDRSTAFF.

This CDR3 is CASSSGSAPRDTEAFF. DNA for the CDR3: TGCGCCAGCAGCTCTGGTAGTGCCCCGAGGGACACTGAAGCTTTCTTT. The chain links TRBV5-1 to TRBJ1-1; D is unclear. The V gene lost 3 bases and the J gene lost 3 bases, with 18 bases spanning the gap. The CDR3 sequence is 16 residues long. The V gene's germline CDR1 is SGHRS and CDR2 YFSETQ.

This sequence joins TRBV9 and TRBJ2-1, with D possibly matching TRBD1 (6 bases). V was shortened by 4 bases and J by 0 bases, with 14 bases between the two germline ends. This CDR3 spans 16 amino acids. The germline gives CDR1 SGDLS, CDR2 YYNGEE. The CDR3 region is CASSPPGAYSYNEQFF. CDR3 in DNA: TGTGCCAGCAGCCCCCCAGGGGCCTACTCCTACAATGAGCAGTTCTTC.

The V call is TRBV19, the J call TRBJ1-2; D remains unclear. V was clipped by 5 bases and J by 7 bases, with 14 bases between them. CDR1 is LNHDA and CDR2 is SQIVND in the germline V gene (reference sequence). This CDR3 is built from 13 residues. CDR3 region: CASSLARKSGYTF. DNA of the CDR3: TGTGCCAGTAGTTTAGCTAGGAAGAGTGGCTACACCTTC. Based on the CDR3 plus reference TRBV19 and TRBJ1-2, the full variable domain is DGGITQSPKYLFRKEGQNVTLSCEQNLNHDAMYWYRQDPGQGLRLIYYSQIVNDFQKGDIAEGYSVSREKKESFPLTVTSAQKNPTAFYLCASSLARKSGYTFGSGTRLTVV.

This chain uses TRBV2 with TRBJ2-1, with 7 bases that match TRBD2. CDR1 is SNHLY, CDR2 FYNNEI, per germline. Trimming cost V 0 bases and J 8 bases; bases outside gene matches: 16. The length of the CDR3 is 18 residues. The CDR3 DNA is TGTGCCAGCAGTGAAGCGGGTGGCGGGAGCCAGAAGGGAGATGAGCAGTTCTTC. The encoded protein is CASSEAGGGSQKGDEQFF.

This sequence joins TRBV4-1 and TRBJ2-7, with 8 nucleotides matching TRBD1. Germline CDR1 MGHRA, CDR2 YSYEKL. With V trimmed by 2 bases and J by 2 bases, 5 bases remained unmatched. The CDR3 is made up of 15 amino acids. Here the CDR3 reads CASSQQWTGTYEQYF. As DNA, the CDR3 is TGCGCCAGCAGCCAACAATGGACAGGGACCTACGAGCAGTACTTC.

The rearrangement links TRBV28 to TRBJ2-1; 12 bases are a match to TRBD2. The CDR3 totals 14 residues. V lost 6 bases and J lost 5; bases outside the gene matches: 2. The germline V gene encodes CDR1 MDHEN and CDR2 SYDVKM. CDR3 sequence (DNA): TGTGCCAGCAGCCTAGCGGGAGGGAACAATGAGCAGTTCTTC. Translated: CASSLAGGNNEQFF.

The V gene is TRBV19, the J gene TRBJ2-7, with D possibly TRBD2 on 5 matching bases. Trimming left V 1 base short and J 3 bases short, with 19 bases between. The CDR3 extends over 17 amino acids. Germline V gives CDR1 LNHDA, CDR2 SQIVND (reference sequence). CDR3 amino acids: CASSIVPCRDTLYEQYF. The CDR3 coding sequence is TGTGCCAGTAGTATAGTGCCCTGCCGGGATACTCTCTACGAGCAGTACTTC.

This rearrangement joins TRBV30 to TRBJ1-2; the match to TRBD1 covers 11 bases. Germline trimming cut 3 bases from V and 11 bases from J; bases unmatched to any gene: 11. Germline V gives CDR1 GTSNPN, CDR2 SVGIG (reference sequence). This CDR3 is built from 14 residues. The chain's CDR3 is CAWSPTGTGGRYTF. CDR3 nucleotides: TGTGCCTGGAGCCCTACCGGGACAGGGGGGAGATACACCTTC.